Following are 24 T cell receptor beta chains from one sample sequenced in a study of cytomegalovirus exposure and HLA in healthy donors. PCR employed 60 Vbeta and 13 Jbeta primers. Using immunoSEQ multiplex PCR, the repertoire was profiled, and TCRdb retains in-frame clones only, with some absent. The sample holds over 100,000 clones, 50% to 65% seen once. The sequencing input was PBMCs. The source is a man aged 40-49 years in good health and CMV-seropositive.

The V gene is TRBV7-9, the J gene TRBJ2-3, with D possibly TRBD1 on 6 matching bases. V lost 4 bases, J lost 6 bases, and 17 bases lay in between. This CDR3 contains 15 residues. Germline CDR1 is SEHNR and CDR2 is FQNEAQ (reference sequence). As DNA, the CDR3 is TGTGCCAGCAGCTCCGTCAGGGGCCGAGAGGATACGCAGTATTTT. This codes for CASSSVRGREDTQYF.

The J gene is TRBJ2-7, the V gene TRBV28; D may be TRBD1 (5 bases). Germline V CDR1 and CDR2: MDHEN, SYDVKM. Between the trimmed V and J ends, which lost 0 bases and 1 base, there was a span of 13 bases. The CDR3 extends over 16 amino acids. CDR3 nucleotides: TGTGCCAGCAGTTTATGGGCCACAGGATGGTCCTACGAGCAGTACTTC. This sequence encodes CASSLWATGWSYEQYF.

This chain links TRBV27 with TRBJ2-2; 10 bases line up with TRBD2. V lost 3 bases, J lost 6 bases, and 7 bases stayed unmatched. CDR1 is MNHEY and CDR2 is SMNVEV in the germline V gene (reference sequence). This CDR3 region has 16 residues. CDR3 coding DNA: TGTGCCAGCAGTTTTTCTAGCGGGAGTGCTCCCGGGGAGCTGTTTTTT. Protein sequence: CASSFSSGSAPGELFF.

The table lists this clone with a few counts. V is TRBV5-4 and J is TRBJ1-1; 7 bases agree with TRBD1. V gave up 4 bases and J gave up 5 bases; unmatched junction bases: 5. Germline CDR1 reads SGHNT; CDR2 reads YYREEE (reference sequence). CDR3 length: 13 amino acids. CDR3 nucleotides: TGTGCCAGCAGCCTTGGACAGGAGACTGAAGCTTTCTTT. The encoded protein is CASSLGQETEAFF.

The rearrangement joins TRBV5-6 to TRBJ2-1; possible D gene TRBD2, 6 bases. The CDR3 is 13 amino acids. In germline, CDR1 is SGHDT, CDR2 YYEEEE. V was shortened by 0 bases and J by 6 bases, with 7 bases between the two germline ends. CDR3 residues: CASSLDGGNEQFF. Here the CDR3 DNA reads TGTGCCAGCAGCTTGGACGGGGGCAATGAGCAGTTCTTC.

The genes are TRBV2 and TRBJ2-2, with D possibly being TRBD1 (6 bases). Germline CDR1 SNHLY, CDR2 FYNNEI. Trimming removed 8 bases at V and 2 bases at J, with 15 bases between. The CDR3 spans 15 residues. This chain's CDR3 is CASLAGTTNTGELFF. For the CDR3, the DNA is TGTGCCAGCTTGGCCGGGACAACTAACACCGGGGAGCTGTTTTTT.

This chain joins TRBV28 and TRBJ2-7; D might be TRBD1 (7 bases). The CDR3 loop spans 13 amino acids. CDR1 and CDR2 from the germline V gene are MDHEN and SYDVKM. The V and J ends lost 3 bases and 6 bases respectively, with 12 bases between them. The CDR3 DNA reads TGTGCCAGCAGTTTTGCAGGGGGGCGCGAGCAGTACTTC. It encodes CASSFAGGREQYF. Combining the CDR3 with reference TRBV28 and TRBJ2-7 gives the whole variable domain DVKVTQSSRYLVKRTGEKVFLECVQDMDHENMFWYRQDPGLGLRLIYFSYDVKMKEKGDIPEGYSVSREKKERFSLILESASTNQTSMYLCASSFAGGREQYFGPGTRLTVT.

The genes are TRBV5-1 and TRBJ1-1; D is undetermined. Germline V gene data show CDR1 as SGHRS and CDR2 as YFSETQ. The ends were cut back, 0 bases at V and 5 bases at J, with 5 bases in the middle. The CDR3 contains 12 residues. The CDR3 DNA is TGCGCCAGCAGCTTGGTACGGACTGAAGCTTTCTTT. It yields the protein CASSLVRTEAFF.

The J gene is TRBJ1-6, the V gene TRBV6-5, with 8 nucleotides matching TRBD1. The CDR3 totals 15 residues. Germline V lookup: CDR1 MNHEY, CDR2 SVGAGI. The J segment lost 8 bases and the V segment lost 7 bases, leaving 10 bases of the junction unmatched. The CDR3 nucleotides read TGTGCCAGCAACCTAGACAGGGGTAAATATTCACCCCTCCACTTT. Translating gives CASNLDRGKYSPLHF.

The chain is built from TRBV28 and TRBJ2-1, with TRBD1 matching 9 bases. The V gene's germline CDR1 is MDHEN and CDR2 SYDVKM. This CDR3 comprises 14 residues. Germline trimming cut 1 base from V and 7 bases from J; bases unmatched to any gene: 2. CDR3 nucleotides: TGTGCCAGCAGTTTATACAGGGGGCAGAATGAGCAGTTCTTC. Protein product: CASSLYRGQNEQFF. Variable domain in full (rest from reference TRBV28 and TRBJ2-1): DVKVTQSSRYLVKRTGEKVFLECVQDMDHENMFWYRQDPGLGLRLIYFSYDVKMKEKGDIPEGYSVSREKKERFSLILESASTNQTSMYLCASSLYRGQNEQFFGPGTRLTVL.

The V gene is TRBV4-3, the J gene TRBJ1-3, with 8 nucleotides matching TRBD1. The length of the CDR3 is 16 residues. V lost 0 bases to trimming and J lost 7 bases; unmatched junction nucleotides: 8. Germline values: CDR1 LGHNA, CDR2 YSLEER. CDR3 bases: TGCGCCAGCAGCCAAGATTGGAGACAGGGGAGGAACACCATATATTTT. This sequence encodes CASSQDWRQGRNTIYF.

The V gene is TRBV2, the J gene TRBJ1-1; D is ambiguous. Germline CDR1 SNHLY, CDR2 FYNNEI. Trimming cost V 4 bases and J 7 bases, with 4 bases left between them. The CDR3 consists of 10 residues. This CDR3 reads CASSGREAFF. CDR3 bases: TGTGCCAGCAGTGGTCGTGAAGCTTTCTTT.

The chain employs TRBV27 and TRBJ2-3, with D hard to call. The CDR3 sequence is 11 residues long. Trimming removed 5 bases from V and 2 bases from J, with 2 bases in between. Germline CDR1 is MNHEY and CDR2 is SMNVEV (reference sequence). This chain's CDR3 is CASSHTDTQYF. As DNA, the CDR3 is TGTGCCAGCAGTCACACAGATACGCAGTATTTT.

The chain couples TRBV18 to TRBJ1-1; D is possibly TRBD1 (5 bases). Trimming pared 2 bases from V and 0 bases from J, leaving 10 bases between. Germline assignment: CDR1 KGHSH and CDR2 LQKENI. The CDR3 loop spans 15 amino acids. The DNA for the CDR3 is TGTGCCAGCTCACCAATGGAGGGGTTGAACACTGAAGCTTTCTTT. Its protein product is CASSPMEGLNTEAFF.

The rearrangement joins TRBV11-2 to TRBJ2-7; 8 positions agree with TRBD2. Losses at the gene ends were 2 bases for V and 4 bases for J; bases not matched to a gene: 10. CDR1 SGHAT and CDR2 FQNNGV come from the germline V gene. The CDR3 has 16 amino acids. The CDR3 bases are TGTGCCAGCAGCTTACCACCGGGACTAGTAGCATACGAGCAGTACTTC. The encoded protein is CASSLPPGLVAYEQYF.

This chain connects TRBV4-1 to TRBJ1-2, with 10 bases that match TRBD1. V dropped 2 bases and J dropped 8; count of bases not matched to a gene: 5. The CDR3 covers 14 residues. Germline-derived CDR1 and CDR2 are MGHRA and YSYEKL. The CDR3 DNA reads TGCGCCAGCAGCCAAAGCTGGGACAGGGGAGGCTACACCTTC. This gives the protein CASSQSWDRGGYTF.

The chain carries TRBV5-6 and TRBJ2-1; 14 positions match TRBD2. CDR1 is SGHDT, CDR2 YYEEEE, per germline. Trimming took 4 bases from V and 4 from J; bases not matched to a gene: 4. The CDR3 is 16 residues long. In DNA, the CDR3 is TGTGCCAGCAGCGGGGGACTAGCGGGGGATTACAATGAGCAGTTCTTC. This translates into CASSGGLAGDYNEQFF.

The chain employs TRBV18 and TRBJ1-2; TRBD1 matches at 9 bases. Germline assignment: CDR1 KGHSH and CDR2 LQKENI. The CDR3 runs to 14 residues. Germline trimming cut 4 bases from V and 4 bases from J; bases unmatched to any gene: 4. The CDR3 DNA reads as TGTGCCAGCTCACTCACAGGGGGCGGCTATGGCTACACCTTC. As protein: CASSLTGGGYGYTF.

The chain uses TRBV6-5 and TRBJ2-7; D might be TRBD2 (5 bases). V was clipped by 0 bases and J by 7 bases, with 16 bases between them. Per the germline V gene, CDR1 is MNHEY and CDR2 is SVGAGI. CDR3 length: 15 residues. The DNA for the CDR3 is TGTGCCAGCAGTTACTCTATTCTTGAGTCGGGGGAGCAGTACTTC. It codes for CASSYSILESGEQYF.

This clone was found a few times. The genes are TRBV5-1 and TRBJ2-2; a possible D gene is TRBD1 (6 bases). The CDR3 runs to 15 residues. Per the germline V gene, CDR1 is SGHRS and CDR2 is YFSETQ. V lost 8 bases and J lost 3, with 17 bases in between. CDR3 sequence: CASSTGLGDTGELFF. In nucleotides, the CDR3 is TGCGCCAGTTCCACAGGGCTGGGGGACACCGGGGAGCTGTTTTTT.

The V gene is TRBV6-1, the J gene TRBJ2-7; possible D gene TRBD1, 6 bases. The CDR3 has 14 residues. CDR1 and CDR2 (germline): MNHNS, SASEGT. Trimming left V 6 bases short and J 2 bases short, with 14 bases between. The CDR3 region has the DNA TGTGCCAGCAGCCTGGGGGCAGACACCTACGAGCAGTACTTC. Its translation is CASSLGADTYEQYF.

The rearrangement uses TRBV6-1 and TRBJ1-4; D is unclear. With 1 base removed from V and 3 bases from J, the gap between germline ends came to 15 bases. This CDR3 is 17 amino acids long. The germline V gene has CDR1 MNHNS and CDR2 SASEGT. CDR3 amino acids: CASSEGSLSSANEKLFF. In DNA, the CDR3 is TGTGCCAGCAGTGAAGGGTCCTTATCTTCGGCTAATGAAAAACTGTTTTTT.

The V and J genes are TRBV5-4 and TRBJ2-2; 9 bases map to TRBD2. Germline trimming cut 0 bases from V and 5 bases from J; bases unmatched to any gene: 5. This CDR3 has 16 residues. CDR1 is SGHNT and CDR2 is YYREEE in the germline V gene (reference sequence). CDR3 sequence reads: CASSLVGLAGTGELFF. CDR3 nucleotides: TGTGCCAGCAGCTTGGTAGGCCTAGCGGGGACCGGGGAGCTGTTTTTT.

The CDR3 region is CASSLAPDSYNEQFF. In DNA, the CDR3 is TGTGCCAGCAGCTTGGCTCCTGACAGCTACAATGAGCAGTTCTTC. This chain links TRBV5-6 with TRBJ2-1; a possible D gene is TRBD1 (5 bases). Deletions cut 0 bases from V and 3 bases from J, with 10 bases between. The germline CDR1 and CDR2 sequences are SGHDT and YYEEEE. There are 15 residues in the CDR3.